Presented here are 7 T cell receptor beta chains from one specimen sequenced in a study of T-cell memory formation after mild COVID-19. TCRdb ran MiXCR on the 5' RACE reads and lists one entry per CDR3 protein. The sample holds fewer than 150,000 distinct CDR3 sequences; more than 13% are singletons and the top ten take about 30%. The specimen was PBMCs or a T cell subset sorted from them (not recorded which). Receptors originate from an adult woman who had mild COVID-19 (a few samples of this study predate the infection). Cell type and time point are not known.

This clonotype was counted only a few times. V is TRBV12-3 or TRBV12-4 and J is TRBJ2-7; no clear D gene. The V and J ends lost 2 bases and 0 bases respectively, with 11 bases between them. This CDR3 has 15 amino acids. The CDR3 sequence: CASSLTGRPSYEQYF. The DNA for the CDR3 is TGTGCCAGCAGTTTAACCGGACGTCCCTCCTACGAGCAGTACTTC.

The chain joins TRBV7-6 to TRBJ2-5; 7 positions agree with TRBD1. The J segment lost 5 bases and the V segment lost 5 bases, leaving 11 bases of the junction unmatched. Germline CDR1 and CDR2: SGHVS and FNYEAQ. The CDR3 is 15 residues long. The CDR3 here is CASSTGQEARETQYF. In nucleotides, the CDR3 is TGTGCCAGCAGCACCGGACAGGAGGCGCGGGAGACCCAGTACTTC.

This clonotype was counted a few times. This chain connects TRBV9 to TRBJ2-1; 13 bases fit TRBD2. The CDR3 contains 18 residues. Unmatched junction bases numbered 12, after V lost 4 bases and J lost 5 bases. Germline V CDR1 and CDR2: SGDLS, YYNGEE. DNA of the CDR3: TGTGCCAGCAGCCCCACCCCTGGACTAGCGGGAGCCCACAATGAGCAGTTCTTC. Protein product: CASSPTPGLAGAHNEQFF.

The CDR3 reads CASSQRRQANTGELFF. The CDR3 region has the DNA TGTGCCAGCAGCCAAAGGAGGCAAGCGAACACCGGGGAGCTGTTTTTT. The chain carries TRBV3-1 and TRBJ2-2; maybe TRBD2 (5 bases). The CDR3 has 16 amino acids. V shed 2 bases and J shed 0 bases, with 10 bases lying between them. CDR1 is LGHDT and CDR2 is YNNKEL in the germline V gene (reference sequence).

This clonotype was seen only a few times. The chain joins TRBV29-1 to TRBJ2-7; D ambiguous. The germline V gene encodes CDR1 SQVTM and CDR2 ANQGSEA. The CDR3 runs 12 residues. V dropped 4 bases and J dropped 3 bases, with 10 bases sitting between them. The CDR3 DNA sequence: TGCAGCGTTGTGTCAGGCTACTACGAGCAGTACTTC. This sequence encodes CSVVSGYYEQYF.

The rearrangement uses TRBV20-1 and TRBJ2-7; no clear D. Germline V gene lookup returns CDR1 DFQATT and CDR2 SNEGSKA (reference sequence). Trimming took off 5 bases at V and 2 bases at J, with 13 bases between the two ends. The CDR3 loop spans 13 amino acids. The CDR3 nucleotides read TGCAGTGCTTCCTGGATGGACCCCTACGAGCAGTACTTC. It encodes CSASWMDPYEQYF.

This clonotype turned up a few times. The chain couples TRBV10-3 to TRBJ2-7; D might be TRBD1 (6 bases). V dropped 3 bases and J dropped 0 bases, with 18 bases sitting between them. Germline CDR1 ENHRY, CDR2 SYGVKD. CDR3 length: 17 residues. CDR3 in DNA: TGTGCCATCAGTGACACTGCCAGGGGCGGTAGCTCCTACGAGCAGTACTTC. Encoded protein: CAISDTARGGSSYEQYF.